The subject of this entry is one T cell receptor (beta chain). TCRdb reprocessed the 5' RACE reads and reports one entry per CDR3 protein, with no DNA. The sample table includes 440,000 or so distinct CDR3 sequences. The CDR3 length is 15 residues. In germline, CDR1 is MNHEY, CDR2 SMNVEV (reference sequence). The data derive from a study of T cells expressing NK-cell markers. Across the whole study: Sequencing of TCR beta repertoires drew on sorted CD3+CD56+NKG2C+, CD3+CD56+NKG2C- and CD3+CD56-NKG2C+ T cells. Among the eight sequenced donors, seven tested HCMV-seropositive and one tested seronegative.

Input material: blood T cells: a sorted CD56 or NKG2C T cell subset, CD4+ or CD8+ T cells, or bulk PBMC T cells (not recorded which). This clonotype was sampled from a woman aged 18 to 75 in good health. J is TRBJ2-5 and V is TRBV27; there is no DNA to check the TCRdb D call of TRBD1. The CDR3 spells CASRQRGRGLETQYF.